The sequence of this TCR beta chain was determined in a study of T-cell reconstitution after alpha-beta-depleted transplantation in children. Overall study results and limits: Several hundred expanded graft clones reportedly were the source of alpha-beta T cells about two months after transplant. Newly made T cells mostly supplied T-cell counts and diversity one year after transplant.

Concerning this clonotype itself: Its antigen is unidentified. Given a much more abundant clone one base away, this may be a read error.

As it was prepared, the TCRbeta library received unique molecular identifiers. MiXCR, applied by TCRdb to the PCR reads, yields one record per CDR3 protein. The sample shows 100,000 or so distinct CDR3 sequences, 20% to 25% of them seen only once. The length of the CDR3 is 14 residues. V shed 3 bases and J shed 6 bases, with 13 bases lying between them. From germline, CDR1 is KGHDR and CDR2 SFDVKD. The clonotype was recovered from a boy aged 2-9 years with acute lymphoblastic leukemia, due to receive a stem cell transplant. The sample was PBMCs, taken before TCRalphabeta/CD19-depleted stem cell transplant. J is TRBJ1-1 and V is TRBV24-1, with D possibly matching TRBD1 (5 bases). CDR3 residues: CATSDGRGTSEAFF. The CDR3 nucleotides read TGTGCCACCAGTGATGGGAGGGGTACGTCTGAAGCTTTCTTT.